A single sample is the source of the 21 T cell receptor beta chains below, sequenced in a study of blood T cell repertoires in COVID-19. Clones were read by immunoSEQ multiplex PCR, and TCRdb kept only the in-frame ones, dropping some. The sample shows 250,000 to 400,000 clones, about 90% of them seen only once. Sample: peripheral blood. These receptors all come from a woman aged 25 to 39 with COVID-19, enrolled during active disease.

V and J are TRBV5-6 and TRBJ2-1; no reliable D call. CDR3 length: 16 residues. Germline lookup yields CDR1 SGHDT and CDR2 YYEEEE. V lost 4 bases and J lost 4, with 18 bases in between. CDR3 sequence: CASSTLAGRRYNEQFF. In DNA, the CDR3 is TGTGCCAGCAGCACCCTGGCCGGCCGGAGATACAATGAGCAGTTCTTC.

This clone was observed a single time. V and J are TRBV29-1 and TRBJ2-7, with 11 bases aligning to TRBD2. The V gene's germline CDR1 is SQVTM and CDR2 ANQGSEA. V shed 8 bases and J 9 bases; nucleotides not matched to a gene: 18. CDR3 length: 15 amino acids. The CDR3 loop reads CSMVPSGRTPGVQYF. The DNA of the CDR3 is TGCAGCATGGTCCCTAGCGGGAGGACCCCCGGCGTGCAGTACTTC.

This CDR3 is CASSERTAGNTIYF. The DNA of the CDR3 is TGTGCCAGCAGTGAACGGACAGCTGGAAACACCATATATTTT. The V and J genes are TRBV6-1 and TRBJ1-3; D might be TRBD1 (6 bases). The ends were cut back, 2 bases at V and 2 bases at J, with 7 bases in the middle. This CDR3 has 14 residues. Germline V gene lookup returns CDR1 MNHNS and CDR2 SASEGT.

The V and J genes are TRBV3-1 (or the pseudogene TRBV3-2) and TRBJ1-5, with D possibly TRBD1 on 6 matching bases. The V and J ends lost 0 bases and 0 bases respectively, with 9 bases between them. This CDR3 has 16 residues. Germline V gene data show CDR1 as LGHDT and CDR2 as YNNKEL (reference sequence). This CDR3 reads CASSQDSGASNQPQHF. The DNA for the CDR3 is TGTGCCAGCAGCCAAGATTCAGGGGCTAGCAATCAGCCCCAGCATTTT.

The gene calls are TRBV18 and TRBJ1-2; 12 bases map to TRBD1. J was trimmed by 6 bases and V by 3 bases; bases with no gene match: 11. The length of the CDR3 is 17 residues. Germline CDR1 reads KGHSH; CDR2 reads LQKENI. CDR3 coding DNA: TGTGCCAGCTCACCTGATTTGGGACAGGGGGCATCCCATGGCTACACCTTC. It codes for CASSPDLGQGASHGYTF.

The J gene is TRBJ2-1, the V gene TRBV14, with 7 bases aligning to TRBD1. The J segment lost 5 bases and the V segment lost 2 bases, leaving 6 bases of the junction unmatched. The CDR3 contains 15 residues. The germline V gene encodes CDR1 SGHDN and CDR2 FVKESK. The CDR3 loop is CASSQLDRIDNEQFF. The CDR3 coding sequence is TGTGCCAGCAGCCAACTGGACAGGATAGACAATGAGCAGTTCTTC.

The chain combines TRBV14 with TRBJ2-7, with 8 bases fitting TRBD1. V trimming: 4 bases; J trimming: 5 bases; junction bases outside the gene matches: 7. The CDR3 totals 14 residues. The germline CDR1 and CDR2 sequences are SGHDN and FVKESK. The CDR3 nucleotides read TGTGCCAGCAGCCCGTGGACAGGGTTCAACGAGCAGTACTTC. Its protein is CASSPWTGFNEQYF.

The rearrangement links TRBV27 to TRBJ1-2; D may be TRBD1 (6 bases). V lost 0 bases and J 5 bases, leaving 13 bases between the germline ends. CDR3 length: 15 residues. From germline, CDR1 is MNHEY and CDR2 SMNVEV (reference sequence). CDR3 loop: CASSLSLQGRYGYTF. Written as DNA, the CDR3 is TGTGCCAGCAGTTTATCGTTACAGGGCCGGTATGGCTACACCTTC.

In DNA, the CDR3 is TGCGCCAGCAGTGGGCCCCGACAGGGCCAAGGGACTGAAGCTTTCTTT. It translates to CASSGPRQGQGTEAFF. This chain connects TRBV10-1 to TRBJ1-1; 7 bases fit TRBD1. With 4 bases clipped from V and 5 bases from J, the junction kept 13 bases outside the gene matches. CDR1 is WNHNN and CDR2 is SYGVQD in the germline V gene (reference sequence). The CDR3 runs 16 residues.

The chain carries TRBV14 and TRBJ2-3, with TRBD2 matching over 14 bases. CDR1 and CDR2 from the germline V gene are SGHDN and FVKESK. The V gene end was trimmed by 0 bases and the J gene end by 3 bases; junction bases not matched to a gene: 8. CDR3 length equals 19 residues. The CDR3 nucleotides are TGTGCCAGCAGCCAAGAACGCGGGACTAGCGGGAGTAGGACAGATACGCAGTATTTT. Its protein product is CASSQERGTSGSRTDTQYF. Full variable domain (rest looked up from reference TRBV14 and TRBJ2-3): EAGVTQFPSHSVIEKGQTVTLRCDPISGHDNLYWYRRVMGKEIKFLLHFVKESKQDESGMPNNRFLAERTGGTYSTLKVQPAELEDSGVYFCASSQERGTSGSRTDTQYFGPGTRLTVL.

This clone was seen just once. V gene TRBV6-4 combines with J gene TRBJ2-1, with 8 bases that match TRBD2. The V gene end was trimmed by 2 bases and the J gene end by 5 bases; junction bases not matched to a gene: 5. Germline CDR1 reads MRHNA; CDR2 reads SNTAGT. The CDR3 spans 15 residues. CDR3 residues: CASSDGAGGNNEQFF. The CDR3 coding sequence is TGTGCCAGCAGTGACGGGGCGGGAGGTAACAATGAGCAGTTCTTC.

The chain couples TRBV7-9 to TRBJ1-2, with a weak D call TRBD1 (5 bases). Germline-derived CDR1 and CDR2 are SEHNR and FQNEAQ (reference sequence). Trimming stripped 0 bases from V and 6 bases from J, with 5 bases between. The CDR3 runs to 12 residues. For the CDR3, the DNA is TGTGCCAGCAGCTTAGCAGGGGATGGCTACACCTTC. This translates into CASSLAGDGYTF. Filled out from reference TRBV7-9 and TRBJ1-2, the complete variable domain reads DTGVSQNPRHKITKRGQNVTFRCDPISEHNRLYWYRQTLGQGPEFLTYFQNEAQLEKSRLLSDRFSAERPKGSFSTLEIQRTEQGDSAMYLCASSLAGDGYTFGSGTRLTVV.

A single count supports this clone. V gene TRBV2 combines with J gene TRBJ1-5; D might be TRBD1 (6 bases). This CDR3 is 18 amino acids long. CDR1 is SNHLY, CDR2 FYNNEI, per germline. V was clipped by 6 bases and J by 0 bases, with 21 bases between them. Here the CDR3 DNA reads TGTGCCAGCAGCGGAGGATTGGCAGGGGTCTTTAGCAATCAGCCCCAGCATTTT. Translating gives CASSGGLAGVFSNQPQHF.

The gene calls are TRBV2 and TRBJ2-1, with 7 nucleotides matching TRBD1. The CDR3 is 16 residues long. CDR1 and CDR2 from the germline V gene are SNHLY and FYNNEI. With V trimmed by 6 bases and J by 10 bases, 18 bases remained unmatched. This chain's CDR3 is CASRVPERGGIWEQFF. CDR3 DNA: TGTGCCAGCAGGGTACCCGAGCGAGGGGGCATATGGGAGCAGTTCTTC.

The chain uses TRBV18 and TRBJ1-1, with D perhaps matching TRBD1 (6 bases). Germline-derived CDR1 and CDR2 are KGHSH and LQKENI. This CDR3 has 13 residues. V lost 0 bases and J lost 7, with 9 bases in between. As DNA, the CDR3 is TGTGCCAGCTCACCACCGAAGACAGGTGAAGCTTTCTTT. This encodes CASSPPKTGEAFF.

This chain uses TRBV11-3 with TRBJ1-5; TRBD1 aligns across 9 bases. The CDR3 is 16 amino acids. The germline V gene encodes CDR1 SGHNT and CDR2 YENEEA. The trim removed 4 bases at V and 2 bases at J, leaving 6 bases unmatched. The CDR3 nucleotides are TGTGCCAGCAGCTCTAAACAGGGGGCATGCAATCAGCCCCAGCATTTT. Its protein is CASSSKQGACNQPQHF. The full variable domain, its missing parts supplied by reference TRBV11-3 and TRBJ1-5, is EAGVVQSPRYKIIEKKQPVAFWCNPISGHNTLYWYLQNLGQGPELLIRYENEEAVDDSQLPKDRFSAERLKGVDSTLKIQPAELGDSAVYLCASSSKQGACNQPQHFGDGTRLSIL.

The V gene is TRBV5-4, the J gene TRBJ2-2, with 9 bases identical to TRBD2. With V trimmed by 3 bases and J by 4 bases, 10 bases remained unmatched. Germline lookup yields CDR1 SGHNT and CDR2 YYREEE (reference sequence). The length of the CDR3 is 17 residues. This CDR3 reads CASSSKVSGRGTGELFF. The DNA for the CDR3 is TGTGCCAGCAGCTCCAAAGTTAGCGGGAGAGGCACCGGGGAGCTGTTTTTT. The complete variable domain, with remaining parts taken from reference TRBV5-4 and TRBJ2-2, reads ETGVTQSPTHLIKTRGQQVTLRCSSQSGHNTVSWYQQALGQGPQFIFQYYREEENGRGNFPPRFSGLQFPNYSSELNVNALELDDSALYLCASSSKVSGRGTGELFFGEGSRLTVL.

This rearrangement joins TRBV27 to TRBJ2-1, with D tentatively TRBD2 (5 bases). This CDR3 region has 14 residues. The germline V gene has CDR1 MNHEY and CDR2 SMNVEV (reference sequence). V lost 1 base to trimming and J lost 11 bases, with 15 bases between them. The CDR3 reads CASSLLSGIGQQFF. The CDR3 DNA reads as TGTGCCAGCAGTTTATTGTCGGGGATTGGGCAGCAGTTCTTC.

Only a few counts were recorded for this clone. V usage is TRBV10-3 and J usage is TRBJ1-6, with D uncertain. Germline CDR1 and CDR2: ENHRY and SYGVKD. V was shortened by 1 base and J by 10 bases, with 11 bases between the two germline ends. The CDR3 loop spans 14 amino acids. CDR3 in amino acids: CAISELGRLSPLHF. The CDR3 DNA is TGTGCCATCAGTGAGTTGGGCAGGCTCTCACCCCTCCACTTT.

The genes are TRBV5-6 and TRBJ2-1, with 9 positions matching TRBD2. Germline CDR1 SGHDT, CDR2 YYEEEE. This CDR3 is 16 amino acids long. V dropped 0 bases and J dropped 4; count of bases not matched to a gene: 5. CDR3 nucleotides: TGTGCCAGCAGCTTGGAGTCTAGCGGGGAGTACAATGAGCAGTTCTTC. Amino acids: CASSLESSGEYNEQFF.

The J gene is TRBJ2-3, the V gene TRBV27, with 8 bases fitting TRBD1. Germline CDR1 reads MNHEY; CDR2 reads SMNVEV (reference sequence). This CDR3 spans 14 amino acids. V trimming: 2 bases; J trimming: 3 bases; junction bases outside the gene matches: 1. The CDR3 region has the DNA TGTGCCAGCAGTTTACAGGGGGCAACAGATACGCAGTATTTT. Translation: CASSLQGATDTQYF.